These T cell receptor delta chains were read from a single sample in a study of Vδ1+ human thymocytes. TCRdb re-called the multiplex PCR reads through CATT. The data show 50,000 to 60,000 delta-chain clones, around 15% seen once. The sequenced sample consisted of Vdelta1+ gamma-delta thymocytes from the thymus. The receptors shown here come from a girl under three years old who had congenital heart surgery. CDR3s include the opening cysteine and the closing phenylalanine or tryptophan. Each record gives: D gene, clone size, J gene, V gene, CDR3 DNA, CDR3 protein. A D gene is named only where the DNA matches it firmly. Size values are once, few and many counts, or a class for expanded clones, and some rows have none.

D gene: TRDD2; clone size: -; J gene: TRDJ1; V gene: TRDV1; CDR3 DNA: TGTGCTCTTGGGGAAGGCCTTCCTACGTCCTGGGGGGCAGACACCGATAAACTCATCTTT; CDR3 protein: CALGEGLPTSWGADTDKLIF
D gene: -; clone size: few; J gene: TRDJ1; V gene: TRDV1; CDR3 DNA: TGTGCTCTTGGGATTCCGGGGGGGAGAGCTGACACCGATAAACTCATCTTT; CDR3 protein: CALGIPGGRADTDKLIF
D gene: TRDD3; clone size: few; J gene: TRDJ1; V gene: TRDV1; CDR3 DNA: TGTGCTCTTGGTACTACCAGAGGGGGATACTCCGATAAACTCATCTTT; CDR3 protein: CALGTTRGGYSDKLIF
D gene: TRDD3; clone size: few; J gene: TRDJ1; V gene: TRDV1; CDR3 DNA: TGTGCTCTTGGGGAAGGGCGTCCGTTACTGGGGGACACCGATAAACTCATCTTT; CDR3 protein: CALGEGRPLLGDTDKLIF
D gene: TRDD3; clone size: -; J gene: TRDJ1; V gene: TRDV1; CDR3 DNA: TGTGCTCTTGGGGAACTTTTCCCGGGAAAATACTGGGGGATATGCGAGGGGACCGATAAACTCATCTTT; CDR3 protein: CALGELFPGKYWGICEGTDKLIF
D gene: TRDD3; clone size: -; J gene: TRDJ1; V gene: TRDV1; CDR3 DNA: TGTGCTCTTGGGGAACCAACTACGACCTACTGGGGGATACGGGAGTACACCGATAAACTCATCTTT; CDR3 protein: CALGEPTTTYWGIREYTDKLIF
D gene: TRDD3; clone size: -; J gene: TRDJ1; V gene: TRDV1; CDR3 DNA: TGTGCTCTTGGGGCCTCTCTAGGCCTGGGGGTGAGCACCGATAAACTCATCTTT; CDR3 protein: CALGASLGLGVSTDKLIF
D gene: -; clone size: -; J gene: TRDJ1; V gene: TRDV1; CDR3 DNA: TGTGCTCTTGGGGACACCTTTCGGGATTGGTACACCGATAAACTCATCTTT; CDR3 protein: CALGDTFRDWYTDKLIF
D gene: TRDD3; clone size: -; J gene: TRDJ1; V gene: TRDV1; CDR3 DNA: TGTGCTCTTGGGGAACCTAAGGGGGGATACGGGAACACCGATAAACTCATCTTT; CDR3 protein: CALGEPKGGYGNTDKLIF
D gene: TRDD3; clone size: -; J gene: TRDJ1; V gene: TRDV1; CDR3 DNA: TGTGCTCTTGGGGCGCCCCTTTTCCCCTCCTGGGGGATACCCCCGTACACCGATAAACTCATCTTT; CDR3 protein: CALGAPLFPSWGIPPYTDKLIF
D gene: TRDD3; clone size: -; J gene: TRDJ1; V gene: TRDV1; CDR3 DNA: TGTGCTCTTGGGGAACCCTGGTCCGTCCTAGGGGGGATACTCCCTTTGTACACCGATAAACTCATCTTT; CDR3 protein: CALGEPWSVLGGILPLYTDKLIF
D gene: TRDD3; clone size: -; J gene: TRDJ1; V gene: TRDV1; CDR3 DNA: TGTGCTCTTGGGGGGTACTGGGGGAGATCGACCGATAAACTCATCTTT; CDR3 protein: CALGGYWGRSTDKLIF
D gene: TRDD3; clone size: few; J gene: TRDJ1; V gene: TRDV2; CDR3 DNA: TGTGCCTGTGACATCCGCGACATTGTCTTGGGGGAACCCTTTGGGGAACTCATCTTT; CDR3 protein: CACDIRDIVLGEPFGELIF
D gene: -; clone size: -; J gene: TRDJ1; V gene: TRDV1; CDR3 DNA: TGTGCTCTTGACAAGGCCCCCGCCGATAAACTCATCTTT; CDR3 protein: CALDKAPADKLIF
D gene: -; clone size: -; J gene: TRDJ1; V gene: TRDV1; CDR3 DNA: TGTGCTCTTGGGGCCTCGGTCGGTCTGGGCCCGGGCACCGATAAACTCATCTTT; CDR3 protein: CALGASVGLGPGTDKLIF
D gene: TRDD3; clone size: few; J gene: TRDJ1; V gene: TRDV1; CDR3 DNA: TGTGCTCTTGGGGAACCATATCCCTGGGGGAAACGGGTGCTCATCTTT; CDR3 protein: CALGEPYPWGKRVLIF
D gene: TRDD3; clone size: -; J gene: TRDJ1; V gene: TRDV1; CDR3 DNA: TGTGCTCTTGGGGTGCGGGCCTACTGGGGGATACGGTACACCGATAAACTCATCTTT; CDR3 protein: CALGVRAYWGIRYTDKLIF
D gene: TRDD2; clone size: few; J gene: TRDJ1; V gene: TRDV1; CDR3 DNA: TGTGCTCTTGGGGAACCCGCCGCCCTTCCTATTCTTACTGGGCACCATCAACACGATAGACTGTACACCGATAAACTCATCTTT; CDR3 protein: CALGEPAALPILTGHHQHDRLYTDKLIF
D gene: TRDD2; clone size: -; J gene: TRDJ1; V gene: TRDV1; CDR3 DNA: TGTGCTCTTGGGGTCCCTCTTCCTACCCAGGATCCCTACTGGGACGACACCGATAAACTCATCTTT; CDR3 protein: CALGVPLPTQDPYWDDTDKLIF
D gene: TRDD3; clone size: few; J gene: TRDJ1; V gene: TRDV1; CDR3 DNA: TGTGCTCTTGGGGAAGAACCCACCGGGAACTACTGGGGGATTTACACCGATAAACTCATCTTT; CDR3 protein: CALGEEPTGNYWGIYTDKLIF
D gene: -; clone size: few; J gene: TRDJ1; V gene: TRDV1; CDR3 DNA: TGTGCTCTTGGGGAAGCCCCCCGTCGGTGGAACACCGATAAACTCATCTTT; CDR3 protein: CALGEAPRRWNTDKLIF
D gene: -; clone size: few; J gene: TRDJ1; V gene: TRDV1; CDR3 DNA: TGTGCTCTTGGGGGCCCGCCCCAGGGCACCGATAAACTCATCTTT; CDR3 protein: CALGGPPQGTDKLIF
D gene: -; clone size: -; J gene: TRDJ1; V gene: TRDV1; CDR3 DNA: TGTGCTCTTGGGGGACCATTCCCCGACTACAGGACGGACTCCGGTCTCATCTTT; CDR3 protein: CALGGPFPDYRTDSGLIF
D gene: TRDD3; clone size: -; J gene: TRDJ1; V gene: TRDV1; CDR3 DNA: TGTGCTCTTGGGTCTCCGGCACCGACTGGGGGATACGCGACTAATAAACTCATCTTT; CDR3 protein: CALGSPAPTGGYATNKLIF
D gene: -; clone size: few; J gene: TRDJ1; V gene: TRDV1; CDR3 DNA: TGTGCTCTTGGGACCTCCGAACCTAACGTACTGGGTTACACCGATAAACTCATCTTT; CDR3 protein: CALGTSEPNVLGYTDKLIF
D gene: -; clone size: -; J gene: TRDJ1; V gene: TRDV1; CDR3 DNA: TGTGCTCTTGGGGATGTTCCTTTTACTACTTATCACGCCGATAAACTCATCTTT; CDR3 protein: CALGDVPFTTYHADKLIF
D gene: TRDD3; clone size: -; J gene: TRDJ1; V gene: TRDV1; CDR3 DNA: TGTGCTCTTGGGGAAGTGACATCCGGGCTGGGGGATACCCTCGATAAACTCATCTTT; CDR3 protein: CALGEVTSGLGDTLDKLIF
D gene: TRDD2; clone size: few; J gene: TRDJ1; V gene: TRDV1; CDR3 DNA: TGTGCTCTTGGGGACCTCTCCTTCCTAAAAGGATTCCACCGGGGACTCATCTTT; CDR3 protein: CALGDLSFLKGFHRGLIF
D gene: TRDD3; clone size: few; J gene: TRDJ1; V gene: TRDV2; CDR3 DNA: TGTGCCTGTGACACCGGGGTACTACTGGGGGATACGTCCTACACCGATAAACTCATCTTT; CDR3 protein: CACDTGVLLGDTSYTDKLIF
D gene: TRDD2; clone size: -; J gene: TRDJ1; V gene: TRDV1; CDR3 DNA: TGTGCTCTTGGGCCCCCAGGCCTTCCTACTCCCGGGGGACCTCCTCGGTACACCGATAAACTCATCTTT; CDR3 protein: CALGPPGLPTPGGPPRYTDKLIF
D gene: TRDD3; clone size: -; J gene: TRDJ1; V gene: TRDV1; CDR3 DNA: TGTGCTCTTGGGCGCCCTGGGGGATACGGGGACACCGATAAACTCATCTTT; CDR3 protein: CALGRPGGYGDTDKLIF
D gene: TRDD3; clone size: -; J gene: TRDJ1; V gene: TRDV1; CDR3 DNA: TGTGCTCTTGGGGAAGTACTGGGGGCCGCCGATAAACTCATCTTT; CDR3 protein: CALGEVLGAADKLIF
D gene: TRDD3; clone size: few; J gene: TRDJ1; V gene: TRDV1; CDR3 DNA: TGTGCTCTTGGGGAAGCAGGCGTACTGGGGGAAGCCGGGTCTGCCGATAAACTCATCTTT; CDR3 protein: CALGEAGVLGEAGSADKLIF
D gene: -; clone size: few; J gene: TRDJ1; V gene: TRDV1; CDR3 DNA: TGTGCTCTTGGGGTTCTGACCTTCCCCGGTGTGGGGAGGTACACCGATAAACTCATCTTT; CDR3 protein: CALGVLTFPGVGRYTDKLIF
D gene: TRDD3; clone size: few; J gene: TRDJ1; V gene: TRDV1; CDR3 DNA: TGTGCTCTTGGGGAAATCCCAGACAGTCGTACTGGGGGACCTCACACCGATAAACTCATCTTT; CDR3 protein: CALGEIPDSRTGGPHTDKLIF
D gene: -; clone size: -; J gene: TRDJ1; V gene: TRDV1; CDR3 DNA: TGTGCTCTTGGGGAACTAGGGTTACCGGTCCCAGCGTACACCGATAAACTCATCTTT; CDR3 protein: CALGELGLPVPAYTDKLIF
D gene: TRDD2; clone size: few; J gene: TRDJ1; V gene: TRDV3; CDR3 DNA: TGTGCCTTTTGGGCCTTCCTTTGCTCGGTAAGACTCATCTTT; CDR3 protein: CAFWAFLCSVRLIF
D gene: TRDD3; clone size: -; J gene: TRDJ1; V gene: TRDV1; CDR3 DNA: TGTGCTCTTGGGGAAGAGAGGCAGTACTGGGGGCCGAACCCTTACACCGATAAACTCATCTTT; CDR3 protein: CALGEERQYWGPNPYTDKLIF
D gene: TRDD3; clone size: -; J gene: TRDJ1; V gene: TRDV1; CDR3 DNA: TGTGCTCTTGGGGCCTCCCTCCCGTACTGGGGGATAACGCAGTACACCGATAAACTCATCTTT; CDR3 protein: CALGASLPYWGITQYTDKLIF
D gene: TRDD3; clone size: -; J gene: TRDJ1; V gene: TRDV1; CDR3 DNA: TGTGCTCTTGGGGAAACTCCTACGTCTGGGGGATGGGATAAACTCATCTTT; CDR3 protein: CALGETPTSGGWDKLIF
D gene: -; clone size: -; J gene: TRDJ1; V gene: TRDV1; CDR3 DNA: TGTGCTCTTGGGGAACTCTTCCGGCCTTCCCTCCAAAATGGGTACACCGATAAACTCATCTTT; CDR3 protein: CALGELFRPSLQNGYTDKLIF
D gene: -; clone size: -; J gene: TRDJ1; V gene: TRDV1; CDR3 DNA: TGTGCTCTTGGGGAACCCTTATTACTACCCCACACCGATAAACTCATCTTT; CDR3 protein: CALGEPLLLPHTDKLIF
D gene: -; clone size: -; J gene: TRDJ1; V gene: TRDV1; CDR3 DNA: TGTGCTCTTGGGGAATTGCCCTACGGGGGACCCGGCCCCTACACCGATAAACTCATCTTT; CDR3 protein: CALGELPYGGPGPYTDKLIF
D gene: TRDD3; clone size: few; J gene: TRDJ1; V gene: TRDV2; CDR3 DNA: TGTGCCTGTGGAGACTGGGGGGCCTACACGTTAGATAAGCTCATCTTT; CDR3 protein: CACGDWGAYTLDKLIF
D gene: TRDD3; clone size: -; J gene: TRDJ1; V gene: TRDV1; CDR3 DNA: TGTGCTCTTGAGTTGGGGCTTAAACTGGGGGATAAGGGGGTACAAACCGATAAACTCATCTTT; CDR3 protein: CALELGLKLGDKGVQTDKLIF
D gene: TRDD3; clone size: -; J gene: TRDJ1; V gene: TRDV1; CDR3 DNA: TGTGCTCTTGGGGAACTCCGCTTTGCGTCTCCGTACTGGGGGATAAGAGGCACCGATAAACTCATCTTT; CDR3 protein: CALGELRFASPYWGIRGTDKLIF
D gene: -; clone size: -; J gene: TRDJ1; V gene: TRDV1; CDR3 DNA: TGTGCTCTTGGGGAACCCGCAGGGGGGCCTACCGGGTTCCACACCGATAAACTCATCTTT; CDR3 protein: CALGEPAGGPTGFHTDKLIF
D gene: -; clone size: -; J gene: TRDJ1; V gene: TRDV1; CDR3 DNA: TGTGCTCTTGGGGAACGCACGGTGACTGGGGATAAACTCATCTTT; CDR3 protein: CALGERTVTGDKLIF
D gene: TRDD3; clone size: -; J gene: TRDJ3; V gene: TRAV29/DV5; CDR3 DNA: TGTGCAGCAAGGGGGTACTGGGGGATAAGGGACACCCGACAGATGTTTTTC; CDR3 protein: CAARGYWGIRDTRQMFF
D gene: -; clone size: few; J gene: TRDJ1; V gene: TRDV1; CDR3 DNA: TGTGCTCTTGGGGAACTTCACTCTTCCAACTACTGGAGGAAAGGTAAACTCATCTTT; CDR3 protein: CALGELHSSNYWRKGKLIF
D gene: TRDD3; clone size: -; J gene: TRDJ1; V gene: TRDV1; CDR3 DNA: TGTGCTCTTGGGGAAGTTAGGCTGGGGGATATCTGGACCGATAAACTCATCTTT; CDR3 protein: CALGEVRLGDIWTDKLIF
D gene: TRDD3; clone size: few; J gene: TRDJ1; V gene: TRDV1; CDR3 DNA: TGTGCTCTTGGGGCTTCCCCCCCGGGGGATACCCTCTACACCGATAAACTCATCTTT; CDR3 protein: CALGASPPGDTLYTDKLIF
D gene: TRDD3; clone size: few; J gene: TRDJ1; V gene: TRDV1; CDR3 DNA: TGTGCTCTTGGGGTCCCTATGAACCCCCCCTTTCGGAGTCGGTGGGGGATAGGGTCCACCGATAAACTCATCTTT; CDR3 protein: CALGVPMNPPFRSRWGIGSTDKLIF
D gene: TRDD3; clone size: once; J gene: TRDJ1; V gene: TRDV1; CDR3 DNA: TGTGCTCTTGAAGCGCCTTCCGCAGTACTGGGGGCCCGTCGGGCGACCGATAAACTCATCTTT; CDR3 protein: CALEAPSAVLGARRATDKLIF
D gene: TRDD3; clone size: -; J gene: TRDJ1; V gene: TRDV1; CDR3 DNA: TGTGCTCTTGGGGATTTTCAGCCTTCTCTCCGCCCGGGGATACCCAAGTACACCGATAAACTCATCTTT; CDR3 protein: CALGDFQPSLRPGIPKYTDKLIF
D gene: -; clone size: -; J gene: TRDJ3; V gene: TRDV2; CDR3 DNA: TGTGCCTGTGAGAGGCCCTGGGGTCCAAGCTCCTGGGACACCCGACAGATGTTTTTC; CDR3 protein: CACERPWGPSSWDTRQMFF
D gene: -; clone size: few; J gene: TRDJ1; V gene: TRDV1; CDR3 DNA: TGTGCTCTTGGGGACGCACGGCCTTCCCGGCCCTACTGGGGATCGACCGATAAACTCATCTTT; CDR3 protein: CALGDARPSRPYWGSTDKLIF
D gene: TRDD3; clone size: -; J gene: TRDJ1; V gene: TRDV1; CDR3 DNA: TGTGCTCTTGGGGAACGACCCTCCTACCGCCCTCCTGGGGGATTGTACACCGATAAACTCATCTTT; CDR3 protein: CALGERPSYRPPGGLYTDKLIF
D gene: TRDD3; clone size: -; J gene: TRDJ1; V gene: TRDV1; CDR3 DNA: TGTGCTCTTGGGACCAACCTTCACGCAGGGGGGCCTGGGGGCCCGTACACCGATAAACTCATCTTT; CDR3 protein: CALGTNLHAGGPGGPYTDKLIF
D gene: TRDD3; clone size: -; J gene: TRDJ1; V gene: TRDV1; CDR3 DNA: TGTGCTCTTGGGATACCTTATGGTGTCCCGAGTTCCCTTCCCTTACTGGGGGACACCGATAAACTCATCTTT; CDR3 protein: CALGIPYGVPSSLPLLGDTDKLIF